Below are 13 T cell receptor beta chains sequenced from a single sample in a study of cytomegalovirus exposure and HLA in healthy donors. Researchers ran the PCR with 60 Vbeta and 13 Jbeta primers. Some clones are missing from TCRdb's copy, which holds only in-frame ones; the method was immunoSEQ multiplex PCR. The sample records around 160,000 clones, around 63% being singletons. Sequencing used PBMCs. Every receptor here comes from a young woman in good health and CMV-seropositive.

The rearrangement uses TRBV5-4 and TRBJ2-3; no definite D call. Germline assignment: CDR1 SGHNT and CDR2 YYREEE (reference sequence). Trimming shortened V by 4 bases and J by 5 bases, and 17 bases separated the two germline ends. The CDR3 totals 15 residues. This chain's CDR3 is CASSPPASGQDTQYF. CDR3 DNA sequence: TGTGCCAGCAGCCCACCCGCTTCGGGTCAAGATACGCAGTATTTT.

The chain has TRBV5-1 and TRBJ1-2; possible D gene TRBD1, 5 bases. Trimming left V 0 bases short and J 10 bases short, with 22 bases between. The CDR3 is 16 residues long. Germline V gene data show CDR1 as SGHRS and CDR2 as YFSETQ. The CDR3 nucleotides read TGCGCCAGCAGCTTGGCCGGAGAAAGGGGCGTACCCGACTACACCTTC. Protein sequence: CASSLAGERGVPDYTF.

CDR3 amino acids: CASSGQENIQYF. CDR3 in DNA: TGTGCCAGCAGTGGACAGGAAAACATTCAGTACTTC. The rearrangement joins TRBV28 to TRBJ2-4; 7 nucleotides agree with TRBD1. Germline CDR1 is MDHEN and CDR2 is SYDVKM. Trimming took 5 bases from V and 5 from J; bases not matched to a gene: 0. The CDR3 runs 12 residues.

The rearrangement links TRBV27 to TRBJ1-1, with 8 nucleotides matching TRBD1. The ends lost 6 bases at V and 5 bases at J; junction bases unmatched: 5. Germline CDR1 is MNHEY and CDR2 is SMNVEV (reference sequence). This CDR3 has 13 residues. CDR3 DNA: TGTGCCAGCAGGTCACAGGGGGGAACTGAAGCTTTCTTT. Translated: CASRSQGGTEAFF.

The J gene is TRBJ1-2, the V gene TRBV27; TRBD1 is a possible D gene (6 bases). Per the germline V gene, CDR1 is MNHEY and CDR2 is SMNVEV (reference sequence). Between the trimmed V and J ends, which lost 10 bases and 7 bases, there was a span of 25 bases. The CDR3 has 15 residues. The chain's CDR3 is CATKESLQGTPGYTF. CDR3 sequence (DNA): TGTGCCACCAAAGAAAGCCTACAGGGTACACCTGGCTACACCTTC.

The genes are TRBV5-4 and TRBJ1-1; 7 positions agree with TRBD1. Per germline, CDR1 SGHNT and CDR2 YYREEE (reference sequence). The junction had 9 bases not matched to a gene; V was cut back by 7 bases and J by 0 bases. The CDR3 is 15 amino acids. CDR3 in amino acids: CASLPRGSLNTEAFF. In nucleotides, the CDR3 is TGTGCCAGCCTCCCCAGGGGGTCCTTGAACACTGAAGCTTTCTTT.

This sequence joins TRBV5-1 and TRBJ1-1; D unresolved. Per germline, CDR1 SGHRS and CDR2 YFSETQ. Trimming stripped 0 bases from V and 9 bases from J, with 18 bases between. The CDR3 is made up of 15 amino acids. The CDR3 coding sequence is TGCGCCAGCAGCTTGGTACCTCGGGATCAAAGACAAGCTTTCTTT. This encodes CASSLVPRDQRQAFF.

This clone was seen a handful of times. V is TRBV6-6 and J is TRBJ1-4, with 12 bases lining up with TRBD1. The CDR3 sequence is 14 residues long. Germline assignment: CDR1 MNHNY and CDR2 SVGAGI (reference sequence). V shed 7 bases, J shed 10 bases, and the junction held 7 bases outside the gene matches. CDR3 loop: CASIPGQGAGKLFF. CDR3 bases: TGTGCCAGCATACCGGGACAGGGGGCCGGAAAACTGTTTTTT.

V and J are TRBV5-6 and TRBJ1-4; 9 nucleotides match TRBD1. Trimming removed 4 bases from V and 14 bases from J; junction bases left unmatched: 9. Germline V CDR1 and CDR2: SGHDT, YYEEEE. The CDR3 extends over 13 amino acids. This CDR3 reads CASSRGQGASLFF. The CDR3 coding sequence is TGTGCCAGCAGCCGGGGACAGGGAGCTTCGCTGTTTTTT.

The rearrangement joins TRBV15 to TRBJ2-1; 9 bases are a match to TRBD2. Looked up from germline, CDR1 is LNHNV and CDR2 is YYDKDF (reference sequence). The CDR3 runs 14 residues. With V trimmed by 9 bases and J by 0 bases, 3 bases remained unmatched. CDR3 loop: CATAGGPSYNEQFF. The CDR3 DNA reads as TGTGCCACAGCGGGGGGCCCCTCCTACAATGAGCAGTTCTTC.

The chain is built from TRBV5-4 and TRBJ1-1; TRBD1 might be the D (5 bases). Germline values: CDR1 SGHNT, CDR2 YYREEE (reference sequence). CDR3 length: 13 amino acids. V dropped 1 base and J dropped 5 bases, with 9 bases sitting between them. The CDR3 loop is CASSLQEGTEAFF. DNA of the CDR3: TGTGCCAGCAGCTTGCAGGAGGGGACTGAAGCTTTCTTT.

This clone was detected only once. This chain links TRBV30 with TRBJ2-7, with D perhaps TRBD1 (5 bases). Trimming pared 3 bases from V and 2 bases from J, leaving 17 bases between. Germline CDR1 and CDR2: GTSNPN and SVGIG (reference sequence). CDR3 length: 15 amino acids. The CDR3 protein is CAWRPNGQGTYEQYF. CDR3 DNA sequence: TGTGCCTGGAGGCCGAACGGGCAGGGAACCTACGAGCAGTACTTC.

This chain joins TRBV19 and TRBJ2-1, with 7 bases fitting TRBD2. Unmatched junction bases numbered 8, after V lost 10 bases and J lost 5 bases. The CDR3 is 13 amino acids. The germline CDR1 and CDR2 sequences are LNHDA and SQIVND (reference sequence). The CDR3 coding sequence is TGTGCCACCGACCGTGGGGGGGACAATGAGCAGTTCTTC. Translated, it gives CATDRGGDNEQFF.